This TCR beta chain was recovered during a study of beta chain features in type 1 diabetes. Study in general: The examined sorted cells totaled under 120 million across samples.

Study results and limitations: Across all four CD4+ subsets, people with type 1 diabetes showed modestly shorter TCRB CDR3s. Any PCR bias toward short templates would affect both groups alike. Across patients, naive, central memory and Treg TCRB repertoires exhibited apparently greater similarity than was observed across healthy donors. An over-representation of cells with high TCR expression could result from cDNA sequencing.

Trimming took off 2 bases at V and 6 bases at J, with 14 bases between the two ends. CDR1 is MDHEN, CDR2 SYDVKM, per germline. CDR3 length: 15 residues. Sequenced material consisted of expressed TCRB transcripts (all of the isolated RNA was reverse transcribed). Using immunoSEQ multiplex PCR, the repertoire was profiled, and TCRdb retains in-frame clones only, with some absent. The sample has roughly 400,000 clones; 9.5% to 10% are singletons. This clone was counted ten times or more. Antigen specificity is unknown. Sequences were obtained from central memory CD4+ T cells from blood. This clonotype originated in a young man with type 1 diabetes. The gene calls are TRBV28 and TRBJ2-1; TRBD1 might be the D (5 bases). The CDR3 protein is CASSLGRVSGNEQFF. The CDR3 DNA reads TGTGCCAGCAGTTTAGGCAGGGTATCCGGCAATGAGCAGTTCTTC.